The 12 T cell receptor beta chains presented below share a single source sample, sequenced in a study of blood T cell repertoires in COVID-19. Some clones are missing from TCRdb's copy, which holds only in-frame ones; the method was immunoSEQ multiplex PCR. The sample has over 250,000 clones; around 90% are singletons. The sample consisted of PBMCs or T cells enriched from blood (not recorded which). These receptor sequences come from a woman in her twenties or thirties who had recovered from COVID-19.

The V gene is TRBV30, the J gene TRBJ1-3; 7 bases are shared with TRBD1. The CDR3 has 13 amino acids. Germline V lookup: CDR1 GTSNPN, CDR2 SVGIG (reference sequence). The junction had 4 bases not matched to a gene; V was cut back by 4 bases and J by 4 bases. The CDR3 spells CAWTDRLGNTIYF. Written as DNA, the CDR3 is TGTGCCTGGACGGACAGGCTCGGAAACACCATATATTTT.

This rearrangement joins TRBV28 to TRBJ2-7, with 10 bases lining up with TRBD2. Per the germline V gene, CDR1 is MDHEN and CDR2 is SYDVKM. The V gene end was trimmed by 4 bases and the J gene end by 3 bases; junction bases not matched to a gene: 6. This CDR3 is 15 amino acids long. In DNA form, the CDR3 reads TGTGCCAGCAGTTCCTCTAGCGGGAGCATCTACGAGCAGTACTTC. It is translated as CASSSSSGSIYEQYF.

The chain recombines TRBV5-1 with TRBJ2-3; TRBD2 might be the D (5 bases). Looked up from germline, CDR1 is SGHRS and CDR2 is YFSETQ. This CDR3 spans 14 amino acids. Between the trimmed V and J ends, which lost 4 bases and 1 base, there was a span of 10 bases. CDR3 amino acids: CASSVDFRTDTQYF. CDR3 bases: TGCGCCAGCAGCGTGGACTTCCGCACAGATACGCAGTATTTT.

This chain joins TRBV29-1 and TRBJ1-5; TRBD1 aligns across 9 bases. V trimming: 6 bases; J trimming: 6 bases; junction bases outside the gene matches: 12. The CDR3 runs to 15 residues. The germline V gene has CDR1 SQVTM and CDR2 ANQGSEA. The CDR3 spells CSVGSGTGLGQPQHF. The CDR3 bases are TGCAGCGTAGGTTCCGGGACAGGGCTGGGTCAGCCCCAGCATTTT.

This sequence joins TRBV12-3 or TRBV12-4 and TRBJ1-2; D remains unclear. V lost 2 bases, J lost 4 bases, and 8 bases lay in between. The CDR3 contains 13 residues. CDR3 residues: CASSLQALYGYTF. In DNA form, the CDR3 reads TGTGCCAGCAGTTTACAAGCGCTCTATGGCTACACCTTC.

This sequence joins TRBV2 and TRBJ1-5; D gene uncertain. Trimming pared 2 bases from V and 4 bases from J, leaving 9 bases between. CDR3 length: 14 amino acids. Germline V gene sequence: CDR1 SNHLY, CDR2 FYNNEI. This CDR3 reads CASSEIQLNQPQHF. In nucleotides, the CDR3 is TGTGCCAGCAGTGAAATACAGCTAAATCAGCCCCAGCATTTT.

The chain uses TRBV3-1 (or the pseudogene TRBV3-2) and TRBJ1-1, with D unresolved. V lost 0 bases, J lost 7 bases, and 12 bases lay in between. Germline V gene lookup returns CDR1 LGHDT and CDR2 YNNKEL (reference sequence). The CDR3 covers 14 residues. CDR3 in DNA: TGTGCCAGCAGCCAAGATCTACAGACGATTGAAGCTTTCTTT. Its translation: CASSQDLQTIEAFF.

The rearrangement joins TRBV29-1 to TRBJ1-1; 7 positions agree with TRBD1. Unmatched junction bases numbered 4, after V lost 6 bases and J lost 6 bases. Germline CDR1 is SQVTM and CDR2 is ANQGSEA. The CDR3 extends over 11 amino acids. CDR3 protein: CSVPQGAEAFF. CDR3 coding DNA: TGCAGCGTCCCTCAGGGGGCTGAAGCTTTCTTT. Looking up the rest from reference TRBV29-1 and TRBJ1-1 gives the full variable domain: SAVISQKPSRDICQRGTSLTIQCQVDSQVTMMFWYRQQPGQSLTLIATANQGSEATYESGFVIDKFPISRPNLTFSTLTVSNMSPEDSSIYLCSVPQGAEAFFGQGTRLTVV.

CDR3 protein: CASSFQPLREGLAYEQYF. CDR3 nucleotide sequence: TGCGCCAGCAGCTTCCAACCGCTGCGGGAGGGATTGGCATACGAGCAGTACTTC. V is TRBV5-1 and J is TRBJ2-7; TRBD2 matches at 9 bases. The CDR3 has 18 residues. Germline CDR1 reads SGHRS; CDR2 reads YFSETQ. Trimming removed 2 bases from V and 4 bases from J; junction bases left unmatched: 16.

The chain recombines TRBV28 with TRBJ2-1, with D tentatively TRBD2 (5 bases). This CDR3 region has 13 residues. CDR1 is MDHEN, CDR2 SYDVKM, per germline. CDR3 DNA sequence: TGTGGCACACGGGGTAGCTCCTACAATGAGCAGTTCTTC. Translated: CGTRGSSYNEQFF.

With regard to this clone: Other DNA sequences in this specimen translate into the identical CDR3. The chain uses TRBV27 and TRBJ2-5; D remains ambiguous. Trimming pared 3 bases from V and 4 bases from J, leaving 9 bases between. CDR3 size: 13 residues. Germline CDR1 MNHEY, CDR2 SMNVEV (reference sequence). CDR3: CASSFLGAETQYF. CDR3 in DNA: TGTGCCAGCAGTTTTCTAGGAGCAGAGACCCAGTACTTC.

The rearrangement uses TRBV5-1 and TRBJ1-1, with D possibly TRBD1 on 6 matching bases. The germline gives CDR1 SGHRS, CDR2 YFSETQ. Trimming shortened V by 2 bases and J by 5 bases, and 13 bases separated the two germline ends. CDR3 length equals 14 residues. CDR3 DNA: TGCGCCAGCAGCTTCTTACCTACAGGGACTGAAGCTTTCTTT. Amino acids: CASSFLPTGTEAFF.